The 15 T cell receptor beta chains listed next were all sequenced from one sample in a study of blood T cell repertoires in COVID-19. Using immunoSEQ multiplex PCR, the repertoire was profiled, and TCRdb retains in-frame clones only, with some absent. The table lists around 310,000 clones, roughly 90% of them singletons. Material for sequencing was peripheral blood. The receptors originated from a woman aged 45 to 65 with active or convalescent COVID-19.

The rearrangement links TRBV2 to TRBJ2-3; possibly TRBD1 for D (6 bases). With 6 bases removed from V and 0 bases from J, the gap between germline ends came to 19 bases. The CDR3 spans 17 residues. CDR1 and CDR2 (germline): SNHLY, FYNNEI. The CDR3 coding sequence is TGTGCCAGCAGCGAATACCCTCAGGGGACCAGCACAGATACGCAGTATTTT. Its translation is CASSEYPQGTSTDTQYF.

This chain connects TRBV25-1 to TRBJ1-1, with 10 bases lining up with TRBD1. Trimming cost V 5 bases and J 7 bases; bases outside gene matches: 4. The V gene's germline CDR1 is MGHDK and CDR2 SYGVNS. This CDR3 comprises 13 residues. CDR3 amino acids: CASSIRDRGEAFF. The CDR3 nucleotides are TGTGCCAGCAGTATACGGGACAGGGGTGAAGCTTTCTTT.

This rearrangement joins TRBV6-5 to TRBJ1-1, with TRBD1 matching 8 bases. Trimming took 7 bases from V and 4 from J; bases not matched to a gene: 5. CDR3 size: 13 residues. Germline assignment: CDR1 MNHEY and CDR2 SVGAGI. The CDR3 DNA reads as TGTGCCAGCATCCCCGGGACAGGCACTGAAGCTTTCTTT. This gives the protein CASIPGTGTEAFF.

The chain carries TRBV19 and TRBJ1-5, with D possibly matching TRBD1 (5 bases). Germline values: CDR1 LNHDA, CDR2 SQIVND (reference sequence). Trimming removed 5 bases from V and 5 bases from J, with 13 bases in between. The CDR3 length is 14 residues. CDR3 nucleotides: TGTGCCAGTAGTCCCAGAGTAGGGGATCAGCCCCAGCATTTT. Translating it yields CASSPRVGDQPQHF.

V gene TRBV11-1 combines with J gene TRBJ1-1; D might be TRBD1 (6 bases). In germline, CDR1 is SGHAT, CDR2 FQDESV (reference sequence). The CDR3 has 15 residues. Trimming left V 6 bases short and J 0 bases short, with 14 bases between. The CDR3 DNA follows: TGTGCCAGCAGATATAACGACAGGTTGAACACTGAAGCTTTCTTT. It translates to CASRYNDRLNTEAFF.

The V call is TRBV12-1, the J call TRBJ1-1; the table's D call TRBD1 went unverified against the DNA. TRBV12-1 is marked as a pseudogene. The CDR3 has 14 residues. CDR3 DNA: TGTGCCAGCAGCCTAAGGACAGGGAGCCCTGAAGCTTTCTTT. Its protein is CASSLRTGSPEAFF.

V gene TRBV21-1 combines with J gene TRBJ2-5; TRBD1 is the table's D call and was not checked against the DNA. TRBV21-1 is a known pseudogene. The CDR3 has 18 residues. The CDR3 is CASSKPFRDRGHQETQYF. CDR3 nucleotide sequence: TGTGCCAGCAGCAAACCTTTCCGGGACAGGGGGCACCAAGAGACCCAGTACTTC.

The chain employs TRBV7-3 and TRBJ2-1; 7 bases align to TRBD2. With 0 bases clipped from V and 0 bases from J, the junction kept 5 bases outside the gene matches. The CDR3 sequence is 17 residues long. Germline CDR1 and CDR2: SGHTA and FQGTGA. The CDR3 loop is CASSLTLGTTSYNEQFF. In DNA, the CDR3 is TGTGCCAGCAGCTTAACCTTGGGGACTACCTCCTACAATGAGCAGTTCTTC.

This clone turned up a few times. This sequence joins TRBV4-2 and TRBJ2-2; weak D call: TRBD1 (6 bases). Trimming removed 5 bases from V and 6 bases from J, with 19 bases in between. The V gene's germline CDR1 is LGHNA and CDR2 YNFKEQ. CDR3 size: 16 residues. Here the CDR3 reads CASSKIQGGSAGELFF. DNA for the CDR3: TGTGCCAGCAGCAAAATACAGGGTGGTAGTGCCGGGGAGCTGTTTTTT.

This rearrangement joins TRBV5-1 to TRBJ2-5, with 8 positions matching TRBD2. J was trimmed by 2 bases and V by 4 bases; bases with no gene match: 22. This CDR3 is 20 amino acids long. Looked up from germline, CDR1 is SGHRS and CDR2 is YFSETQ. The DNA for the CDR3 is TGCGCCAGCAGCCCAGGGCTCTGGGGACTAGAGCGCACAGTTCAAGAGACCCAGTACTTC. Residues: CASSPGLWGLERTVQETQYF. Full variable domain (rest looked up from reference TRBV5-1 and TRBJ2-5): KAGVTQTPRYLIKTRGQQVTLSCSPISGHRSVSWYQQTPGQGLQFLFEYFSETQRNKGNFPGRFSGRQFSNSRSEMNVSTLELGDSALYLCASSPGLWGLERTVQETQYFGPGTRLLVL.

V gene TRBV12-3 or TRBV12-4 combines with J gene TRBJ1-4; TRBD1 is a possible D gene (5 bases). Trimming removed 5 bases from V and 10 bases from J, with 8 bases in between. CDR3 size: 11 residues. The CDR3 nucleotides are TGTGCCAGCAGTACGGGGGGAAAACTGTTTTTT. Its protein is CASSTGGKLFF.

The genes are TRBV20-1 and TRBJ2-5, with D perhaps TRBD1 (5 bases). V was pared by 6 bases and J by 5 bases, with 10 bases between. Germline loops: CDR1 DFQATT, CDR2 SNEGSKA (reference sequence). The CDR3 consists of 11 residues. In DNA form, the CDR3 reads TGCAGTGCGAGCCCAGGGGAGACCCAGTACTTC. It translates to CSASPGETQYF.

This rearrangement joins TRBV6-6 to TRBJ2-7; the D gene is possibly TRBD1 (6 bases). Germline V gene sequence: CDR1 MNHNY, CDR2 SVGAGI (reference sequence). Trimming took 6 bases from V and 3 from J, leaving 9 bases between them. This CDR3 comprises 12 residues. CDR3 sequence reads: CASRPDSYEQYF. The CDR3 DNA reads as TGTGCCAGCAGACCGGACAGCTACGAGCAGTACTTC.

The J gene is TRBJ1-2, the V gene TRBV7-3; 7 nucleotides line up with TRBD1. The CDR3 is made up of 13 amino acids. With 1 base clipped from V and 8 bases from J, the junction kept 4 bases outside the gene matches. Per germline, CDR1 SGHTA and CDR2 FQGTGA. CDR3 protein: CASSLITGAGYTF. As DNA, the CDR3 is TGTGCCAGCAGCTTAATAACAGGGGCCGGCTACACCTTC.

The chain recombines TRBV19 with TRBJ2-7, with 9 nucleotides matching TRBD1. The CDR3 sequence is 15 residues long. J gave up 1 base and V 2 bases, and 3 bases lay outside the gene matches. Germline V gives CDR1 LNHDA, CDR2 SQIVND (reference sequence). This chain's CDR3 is CASSITGQGSYEQYF. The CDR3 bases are TGTGCCAGTAGTATAACGGGACAGGGATCCTACGAGCAGTACTTC.